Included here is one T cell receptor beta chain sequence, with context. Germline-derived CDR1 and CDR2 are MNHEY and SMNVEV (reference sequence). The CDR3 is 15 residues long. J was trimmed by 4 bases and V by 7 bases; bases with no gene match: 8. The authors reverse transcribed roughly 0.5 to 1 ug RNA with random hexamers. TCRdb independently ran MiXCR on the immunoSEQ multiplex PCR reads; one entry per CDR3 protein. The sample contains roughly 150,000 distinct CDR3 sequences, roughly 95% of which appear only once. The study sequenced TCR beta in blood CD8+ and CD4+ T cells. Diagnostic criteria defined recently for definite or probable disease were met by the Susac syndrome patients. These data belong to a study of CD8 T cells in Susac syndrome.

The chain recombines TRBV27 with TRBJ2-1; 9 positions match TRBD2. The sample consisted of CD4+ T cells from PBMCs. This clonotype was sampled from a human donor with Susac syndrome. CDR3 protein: CASTPAGGDYNEQFF. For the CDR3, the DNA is TGTGCCAGCACCCCTGCGGGGGGGGATTACAATGAGCAGTTCTTC.